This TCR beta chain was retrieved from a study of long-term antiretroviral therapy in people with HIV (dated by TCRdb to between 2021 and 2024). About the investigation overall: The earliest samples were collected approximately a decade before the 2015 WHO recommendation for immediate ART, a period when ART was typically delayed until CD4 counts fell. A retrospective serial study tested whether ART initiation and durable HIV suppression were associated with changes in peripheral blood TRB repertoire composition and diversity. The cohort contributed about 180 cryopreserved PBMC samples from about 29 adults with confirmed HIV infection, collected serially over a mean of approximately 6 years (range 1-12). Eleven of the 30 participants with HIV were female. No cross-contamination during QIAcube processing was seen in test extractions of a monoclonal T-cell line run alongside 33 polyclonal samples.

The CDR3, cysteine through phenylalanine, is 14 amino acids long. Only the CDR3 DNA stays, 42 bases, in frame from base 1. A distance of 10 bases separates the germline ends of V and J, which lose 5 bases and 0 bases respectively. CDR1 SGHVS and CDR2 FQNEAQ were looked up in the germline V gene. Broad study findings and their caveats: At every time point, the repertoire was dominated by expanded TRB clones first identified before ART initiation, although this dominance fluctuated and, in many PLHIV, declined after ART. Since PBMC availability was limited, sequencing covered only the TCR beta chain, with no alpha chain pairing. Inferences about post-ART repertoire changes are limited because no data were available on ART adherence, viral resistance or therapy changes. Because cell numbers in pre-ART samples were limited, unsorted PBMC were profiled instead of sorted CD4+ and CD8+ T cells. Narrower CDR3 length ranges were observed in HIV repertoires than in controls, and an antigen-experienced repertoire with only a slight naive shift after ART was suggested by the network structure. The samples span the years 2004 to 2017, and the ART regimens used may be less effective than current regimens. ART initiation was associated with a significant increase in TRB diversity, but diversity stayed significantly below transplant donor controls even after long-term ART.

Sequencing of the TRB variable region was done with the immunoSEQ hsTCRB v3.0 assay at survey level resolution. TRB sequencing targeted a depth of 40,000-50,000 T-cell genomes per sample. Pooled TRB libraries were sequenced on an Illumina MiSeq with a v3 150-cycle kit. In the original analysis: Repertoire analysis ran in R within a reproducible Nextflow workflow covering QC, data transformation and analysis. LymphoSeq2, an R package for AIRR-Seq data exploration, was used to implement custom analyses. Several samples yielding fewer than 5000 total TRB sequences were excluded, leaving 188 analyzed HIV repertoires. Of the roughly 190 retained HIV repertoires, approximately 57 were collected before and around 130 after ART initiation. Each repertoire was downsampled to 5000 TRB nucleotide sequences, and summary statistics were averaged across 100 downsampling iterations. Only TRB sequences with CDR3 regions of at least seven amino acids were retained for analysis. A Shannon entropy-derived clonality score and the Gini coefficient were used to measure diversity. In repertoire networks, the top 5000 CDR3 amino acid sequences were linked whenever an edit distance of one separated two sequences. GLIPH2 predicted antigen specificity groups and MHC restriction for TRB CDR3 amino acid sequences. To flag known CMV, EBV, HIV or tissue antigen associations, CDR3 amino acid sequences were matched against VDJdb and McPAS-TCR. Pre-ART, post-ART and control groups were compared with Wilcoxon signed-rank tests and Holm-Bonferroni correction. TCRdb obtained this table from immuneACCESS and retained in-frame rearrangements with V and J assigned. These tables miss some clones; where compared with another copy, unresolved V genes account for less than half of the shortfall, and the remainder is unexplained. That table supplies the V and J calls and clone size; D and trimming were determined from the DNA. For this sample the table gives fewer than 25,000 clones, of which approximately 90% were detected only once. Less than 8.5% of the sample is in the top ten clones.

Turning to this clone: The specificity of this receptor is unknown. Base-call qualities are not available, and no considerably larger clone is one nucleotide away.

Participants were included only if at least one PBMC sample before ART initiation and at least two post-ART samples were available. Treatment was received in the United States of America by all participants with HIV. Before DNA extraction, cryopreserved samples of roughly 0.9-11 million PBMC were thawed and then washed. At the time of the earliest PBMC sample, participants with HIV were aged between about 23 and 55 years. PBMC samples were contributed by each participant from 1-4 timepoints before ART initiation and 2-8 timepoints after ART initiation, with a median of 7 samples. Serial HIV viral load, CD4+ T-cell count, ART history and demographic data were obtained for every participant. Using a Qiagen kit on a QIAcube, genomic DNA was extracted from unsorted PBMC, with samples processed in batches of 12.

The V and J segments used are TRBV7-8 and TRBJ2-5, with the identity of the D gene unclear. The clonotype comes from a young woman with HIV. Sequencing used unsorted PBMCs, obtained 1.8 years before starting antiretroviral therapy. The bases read TGTGCCAGCAGCGAACAGCTGTACCAAGAGACCCAGTACTTC. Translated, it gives CASSEQLYQETQYF.